These 18 T cell receptor beta chains share one sample of origin, sequenced in a study of blood T cell repertoires in COVID-19. The table came from immunoSEQ multiplex PCR; TCRdb's copy has only in-frame clones and leaves some out. The data hold around 300,000 clones, with around 87% observed a single time. The specimen sequenced was PBMCs or T cells enriched from blood (not recorded which). The receptors derive from a woman under 40 who had recovered from COVID-19.

This chain uses TRBV13 with TRBJ2-2; D is ambiguous. Per the germline V gene, CDR1 is PRHDT and CDR2 is FYEKMQ (reference sequence). This CDR3 comprises 14 residues. V shed 5 bases and J shed 2 bases, with 9 bases lying between them. The CDR3 DNA reads as TGTGCCAGCAGCCACGGGTTTAACACCGGGGAGCTGTTTTTT. It specifies CASSHGFNTGELFF.

This chain joins TRBV19 and TRBJ2-7; 7 bases are shared with TRBD1. Per germline, CDR1 LNHDA and CDR2 SQIVND (reference sequence). This CDR3 has 14 residues. J was trimmed by 3 bases and V by 6 bases; bases with no gene match: 8. In DNA form, the CDR3 reads TGTGCCAGTAGCCCCGGGACAGAGTACTACGAGCAGTACTTC. Translated: CASSPGTEYYEQYF.

This chain joins TRBV5-1 and TRBJ2-7; 12 bases line up with TRBD2. Germline-derived CDR1 and CDR2 are SGHRS and YFSETQ. The CDR3 has 16 residues. Trimming cost V 0 bases and J 5 bases; bases outside gene matches: 6. DNA of the CDR3: TGCGCCAGCAGCTTGGCTAGCGGGGGGGCCACCCACGAGCAGTACTTC. Amino acids: CASSLASGGATHEQYF.

This chain's CDR3 is CASSYSPLIHNEQFF. CDR3 DNA: TGTGCCAGCAGTTACTCGCCCCTAATACACAATGAGCAGTTCTTC. V and J are TRBV6-5 and TRBJ2-1; no definite D call. The CDR3 has 15 amino acids. Germline loops: CDR1 MNHEY, CDR2 SVGAGI. The germline V and J ends were trimmed by 0 bases and 5 bases, with 11 bases remaining between them.

This clone showed up just a few times. In nucleotides, the CDR3 is TGTGCCATCAGTGAAACTAAAGGAGGTGGTGAAAAACTGTTTTTT. Translated: CAISETKGGGEKLFF. This chain uses TRBV10-3 with TRBJ1-4; D is undetermined. This CDR3 is 15 amino acids long. V was clipped by 3 bases and J by 7 bases, with 15 bases between them. Looked up from germline, CDR1 is ENHRY and CDR2 is SYGVKD.

The chain recombines TRBV19 with TRBJ1-1; 9 bases are shared with TRBD1. V was clipped by 7 bases and J by 11 bases; unmatched bases: 8. The CDR3 spans 12 residues. Germline CDR1 LNHDA, CDR2 SQIVND (reference sequence). DNA for the CDR3: TGTGCCAGTATGGGGCTAGGACAGGGGGCTTTCTTT. Amino acids: CASMGLGQGAFF.

J is TRBJ1-2 and V is TRBV27; 7 bases map to TRBD1. CDR1 and CDR2 from the germline V gene are MNHEY and SMNVEV (reference sequence). This CDR3 region has 14 residues. Trimming cost V 5 bases and J 2 bases; bases outside gene matches: 5. Written as DNA, the CDR3 is TGTGCCAGCAGTCGACAGGGCGCGAACTATGGCTACACCTTC. As protein: CASSRQGANYGYTF.

As concerns this clone: Compared with germline, one end of the junction differs, possibly owing to a read error. CDR3 amino acids: CASSPLGGGGPLGQFF. CDR3 nucleotides: TGTGCTAGCAGCCCCCTAGGAGGCGGGGGGCCTCTGGGGCAGTTCTTC. The chain couples TRBV7-7 to TRBJ2-1, with TRBD2 matching over 8 bases. This CDR3 has 16 residues. Germline V gene lookup returns CDR1 SSHAT and CDR2 FNYEAQ (reference sequence).

This clone occurred once. This chain uses TRBV24-1 with TRBJ2-2; 8 bases line up with TRBD1. The CDR3 is 17 residues long. The germline V gene has CDR1 KGHDR and CDR2 SFDVKD. The ends lost 5 bases at V and 3 bases at J; junction bases unmatched: 10. The CDR3 reads CATSALVTGADTGELFF. DNA for the CDR3: TGTGCCACCAGTGCTCTAGTGACAGGGGCCGACACCGGGGAGCTGTTTTTT.

J is TRBJ2-1 and V is TRBV4-3, with 8 bases matching TRBD2. The V and J ends lost 1 base and 3 bases, in that order; junction bases with no gene match: 8. Looked up from germline, CDR1 is LGHNA and CDR2 is YSLEER. This CDR3 contains 17 residues. For the CDR3, the DNA is TGCGCCAGCAGCCAAGGTTTTTCTAGCGGGCTCTACAATGAGCAGTTCTTC. Encoded protein: CASSQGFSSGLYNEQFF.

V is TRBV20-1 and J is TRBJ2-3, with D perhaps matching TRBD2 (5 bases). V lost 3 bases to trimming and J lost 2 bases, with 24 bases between them. The CDR3 runs to 18 residues. CDR1 and CDR2 from the germline V gene are DFQATT and SNEGSKA (reference sequence). The CDR3: CSASRRTRETGSTDTQYF. The CDR3 nucleotides read TGCAGTGCTAGTAGGAGGACCCGGGAAACCGGGTCCACAGATACGCAGTATTTT.

The chain recombines TRBV5-1 with TRBJ2-4; 10 nucleotides agree with TRBD1. Germline CDR1 SGHRS, CDR2 YFSETQ. CDR3 length equals 15 residues. V dropped 4 bases and J dropped 8; count of bases not matched to a gene: 9. In DNA, the CDR3 is TGCGCCAGCAGCGCGGGGACAGGGGAGGCCTACATTCAGTACTTC. Protein product: CASSAGTGEAYIQYF.

CDR3 nucleotides: TGTGCCCTAATGGAAGGGGGGGGCGAGACCCAGTACTTC. Translated, it gives CALMEGGGETQYF. The chain employs TRBV30 and TRBJ2-5, with D maybe TRBD2 (7 bases). The germline gives CDR1 GTSNPN, CDR2 SVGIG (reference sequence). V was trimmed by 8 bases and J by 5 bases, leaving 18 bases between them. This CDR3 is built from 13 residues.

This sequence joins TRBV28 and TRBJ1-1; maybe TRBD1 (5 bases). The ends were cut back, 6 bases at V and 6 bases at J, with 14 bases in the middle. The CDR3 is made up of 13 amino acids. Germline V gives CDR1 MDHEN, CDR2 SYDVKM. In DNA form, the CDR3 reads TGTGCCAGCAGCACCGGACACCCCTCTGAAGCTTTCTTT. Translating it yields CASSTGHPSEAFF.

The chain carries TRBV19 and TRBJ1-5; a weak D match, TRBD1 (6 bases). The CDR3 has 15 amino acids. V was clipped by 6 bases and J by 6 bases, with 18 bases between them. The germline V gene encodes CDR1 LNHDA and CDR2 SQIVND (reference sequence). The CDR3 DNA sequence: TGTGCCAGTAGCCTCGGGGGGGCGGGAAGTCAGCCCCAGCATTTT. Protein product: CASSLGGAGSQPQHF.

CDR3 protein: CATSRATGEVGANVLTF. The CDR3 DNA reads TGTGCCACCAGCAGAGCCACAGGGGAGGTCGGGGCCAACGTCCTGACTTTC. The rearrangement joins TRBV15 to TRBJ2-6; D possibly corresponds to TRBD1 (7 bases). The CDR3 sequence is 17 residues long. Germline CDR1 is LNHNV and CDR2 is YYDKDF (reference sequence). V shed 1 base and J shed 4 bases, with 14 bases lying between them.

Worth noting for this clone: The same CDR3 is also encoded by other DNA sequences in this sample. The genes are TRBV29-1 and TRBJ1-1; tentatively, D is TRBD1 (6 bases). Germline values: CDR1 SQVTM, CDR2 ANQGSEA. The germline V and J ends were trimmed by 4 bases and 2 bases, with 8 bases remaining between them. The CDR3 consists of 12 residues. The CDR3 sequence: CSVGQVNTEAFF. The CDR3, as DNA: TGCAGCGTTGGACAGGTTAACACTGAAGCTTTCTTT.

The chain has TRBV28 and TRBJ1-1; D gene ambiguous. The CDR3 runs to 10 residues. The V end lost 6 bases, the J end lost 7 bases, and 6 bases lay between the germline ends. The germline CDR1 and CDR2 sequences are MDHEN and SYDVKM. CDR3 bases: TGTGCCAGCAGCGGGAATGAAGCTTTCTTT. Its translation: CASSGNEAFF.